This T cell receptor beta chain originates from a study of identical twins. Trimming took off 1 base at V and 1 base at J, with 6 bases between the two ends. The CDR3 consists of 13 residues. From germline, CDR1 is SQVTM and CDR2 ANQGSEA. Study results and caveats: Alpha sequences that were out-of-frame and twin-shared showed an excess of low generation probability.

TCRdb processed the 5' RACE reads anew with MiXCR; each CDR3 protein has one entry. The data show about 890,000 distinct CDR3 sequences, over 9% seen once. This clonotype was observed a few times. Its target is not known. These records were also assigned to another study, of yellow fever vaccine responses in identical twins.

This sequence was found in a woman between 18 and 30 years old in good health. Material: PBMCs. The chain is built from TRBV29-1 and TRBJ2-3; possible D gene TRBD2, 6 bases. The CDR3 DNA is TGCAGCGTTGAAGGGGAGGGCACAGATACGCAGTATTTT. Protein: CSVEGEGTDTQYF.